Following are 5 T cell receptor beta chains from one sample sequenced in a study of blood T cell repertoires in COVID-19 (dated by TCRdb to between 2020 and 2021). The library was obtained by the immunoSEQ multiplex PCR assay. Drawn from immuneACCESS, this table holds only the in-frame rearrangements with V and J called that TCRdb kept. Clones are partly lost; checked studies trace under half to an unresolved V gene and leave the rest unexplained. The sample profile shows 150,000 to 180,000 clones; under 85% of them were found once. Around 3.5% of the sample belongs to the ten largest clones. Sequenced: peripheral blood. The source is a woman of 80 years or more with acute or convalescent COVID-19.

The J gene is TRBJ2-1, the V gene TRBV10-1, with 12 bases that match TRBD2. V was pared by 0 bases and J by 0 bases, with 6 bases of the junction left unmatched. The CDR3 has 19 residues. CDR1 is WNHNN and CDR2 is SYGVQD in the germline V gene (reference sequence). DNA for the CDR3: TGCGCCAGCAGTGAGTCGACTAGCGGGAGCCCCAGCTCCTACAATGAGCAGTTCTTC. Amino acid sequence: CASSESTSGSPSSYNEQFF.

V gene TRBV6-5 combines with J gene TRBJ1-4, with D maybe TRBD1 (5 bases). This CDR3 has 13 residues. Trimming cost V 6 bases and J 8 bases, with 13 bases left between them. Germline assignment: CDR1 MNHEY and CDR2 SVGAGI. The CDR3 DNA sequence: TGTGCCAGCAGACCGGGGGGGAAAGAAAAACTGTTTTTT. This gives the protein CASRPGGKEKLFF.

V is TRBV29-1 and J is TRBJ1-2, with D unresolved. The CDR3 has 12 amino acids. CDR1 and CDR2 from the germline V gene are SQVTM and ANQGSEA. V was shortened by 2 bases and J by 2 bases, with 6 bases between the two germline ends. Written as DNA, the CDR3 is TGCAGCGTTGAAATCATCAACTATGGCTACACCTTC. It encodes CSVEIINYGYTF.

This rearrangement joins TRBV9 to TRBJ2-3; D remains ambiguous. This CDR3 spans 12 amino acids. Germline-derived CDR1 and CDR2 are SGDLS and YYNGEE. Deletions cut 4 bases from V and 2 bases from J, with 5 bases between. CDR3 sequence reads: CASSSFTDTQYF. In DNA form, the CDR3 reads TGTGCCAGCAGCTCATTCACAGATACGCAGTATTTT. Filled out from reference TRBV9 and TRBJ2-3, the complete variable domain reads DSGVTQTPKHLITATGQRVTLRCSPRSGDLSVYWYQQSLDQGLQFLIQYYNGEERAKGNILERFSAQQFPDLHSELNLSSLELGDSALYFCASSSFTDTQYFGPGTRLTVL.

The CDR3 DNA sequence: TGTGCCAGCGCTACACAGGGGGCGAAGAACACCGGGGAGCTGTTTTTT. Translated, it gives CASATQGAKNTGELFF. The V gene is TRBV11-3, the J gene TRBJ2-2, with TRBD1 identical over 9 bases. CDR3 length: 16 amino acids. Per the germline V gene, CDR1 is SGHNT and CDR2 is YENEEA. The V and J ends lost 8 bases and 1 base, in that order; junction bases with no gene match: 8. Using reference TRBV11-3 and TRBJ2-2 for the parts outside the CDR3, the full variable domain is EAGVVQSPRYKIIEKKQPVAFWCNPISGHNTLYWYLQNLGQGPELLIRYENEEAVDDSQLPKDRFSAERLKGVDSTLKIQPAELGDSAVYLCASATQGAKNTGELFFGEGSRLTVL.